One sample yielded the 29 T cell receptor beta chains listed below, sequenced in a study of T cells in Graves' hyperthyroidism and ophthalmopathy. Amplified TCR beta CDR3 regions came from RNA transcripts. The primer set for the first-round RT-PCR of the TCR CDR3 was HTBI. TCRdb re-derived calls from the multiplex PCR reads in MiXCR, one entry per CDR3 protein. The sample records some 510,000 distinct CDR3 sequences, 20% being singletons. The specimen was blood. The source of these receptors is a young man with Graves' hyperthyroidism.

This clonotype was found many times. The chain combines TRBV5-1 with TRBJ1-1, with 7 bases fitting TRBD1. CDR1 is SGHRS, CDR2 YFSETQ, per germline. CDR3 size: 12 residues. Germline trimming cut 2 bases from V and 12 bases from J; bases unmatched to any gene: 7. This CDR3 reads CASSLGGRGTFF. The DNA for the CDR3 is TGCGCCAGCAGCTTAGGGGGCCGCGGAACTTTCTTT.

This clonotype was counted ten times or more. V gene TRBV7-9 combines with J gene TRBJ2-5, with unresolved D. The ends were cut back, 3 bases at V and 2 bases at J, with 13 bases in the middle. Per germline, CDR1 SEHNR and CDR2 FQNEAQ (reference sequence). This CDR3 spans 15 amino acids. In nucleotides, the CDR3 is TGTGCCAGCAGCTTCCAACACGGCATTCAAGAGACCCAGTACTTC. Translated: CASSFQHGIQETQYF.

This clonotype was counted at least ten times. The chain uses TRBV12-3 or TRBV12-4 and TRBJ1-5; D is unresolved. The CDR3 has 13 amino acids. The V end was cut by 6 bases, the J end by 3 bases, with 9 bases between. DNA of the CDR3: TGTGCCAGCAGCCTGGTATTCAATCAGCCCCAGCATTTT. Protein product: CASSLVFNQPQHF.

This clonotype was recorded many times. The chain is built from TRBV7-2 and TRBJ2-7; the match to TRBD2 covers 12 bases. Germline V gives CDR1 SGHTA, CDR2 FQGNSA. V trimming: 4 bases; J trimming: 5 bases; junction bases outside the gene matches: 6. The CDR3 has 15 residues. The CDR3 bases are TGTGCCAGCAGCTCCGCTAGCGGGGGGGTCGACGAGCAGTACTTC. It codes for CASSSASGGVDEQYF.

The chain employs TRBV3-2 and TRBJ1-5; the table names TRBD1, a call not compared with the DNA. TRBV3-2 is a pseudogene. The CDR3 has 16 residues. In nucleotides, the CDR3 is TGTGCCAGCAGCCAAGGGGGGTCGGGCGGCAATCAGCCCCAGCATTTT. Translation: CASSQGGSGGNQPQHF.

A few counts support this clonotype. The chain links TRBV6-7 to TRBJ2-5, with 9 nucleotides matching TRBD2. TRBV6-7 is classed as an ORF, of uncertain function. CDR3 length equals 14 residues. With V trimmed by 6 bases and J by 6 bases, 8 bases remained unmatched. CDR3 coding DNA: TGTGCCAGCAGCCACCTAGCGGGGTCGAAGACCCAGTACTTC. Translation: CASSHLAGSKTQYF.

This clonotype has a handful of counts. The chain couples TRBV5-5 to TRBJ1-2; 9 nucleotides align to TRBD1. Trimming took 3 bases from V and 6 from J; bases not matched to a gene: 6. The CDR3 contains 14 residues. Germline lookup yields CDR1 SGHKS and CDR2 YYEKEE (reference sequence). As DNA, the CDR3 is TGTGCCAGCAGCTCCCCCGGGACAGGGAATGGCTACACCTTC. Protein sequence: CASSSPGTGNGYTF.

The genes are TRBV4-1 and TRBJ2-4, with D perhaps TRBD1 or TRBD2 (5 bases each). CDR1 and CDR2 from the germline V gene are MGHRA and YSYEKL. The CDR3 totals 17 residues. V was cut by 2 bases and J by 1 base, with 15 bases left in between. CDR3: CASSQSGTSRAKNIQYF. The CDR3 DNA reads TGCGCCAGCAGCCAAAGTGGGACGTCCCGTGCCAAAAACATTCAGTACTTC.

On this clonotype itself: A junction boundary mismatches the germline segment, possibly from a read error. This chain uses TRBV6-1 with TRBJ1-1; D gene ambiguous. This CDR3 has 14 residues. The germline CDR1 and CDR2 sequences are MNHNS and SASEGT. CDR3: CASSEGYMNTEACF. For the CDR3, the DNA is TGTGCCAGCAGTGAGGGATACATGAACACTGAAGCTTGCTTT.

There are a few counts of this clonotype. The chain recombines TRBV19 with TRBJ1-5; 8 bases are a match to TRBD1. Germline V gene lookup returns CDR1 LNHDA and CDR2 SQIVND (reference sequence). This CDR3 has 14 residues. Germline trimming cut 9 bases from V and 6 bases from J; bases unmatched to any gene: 10. DNA for the CDR3: TGTGCCAGCACCACAGGGGGGCGGGCTCAGCCCCAGCATTTT. The encoded protein is CASTTGGRAQPQHF.

This clonotype showed up many times. The rearrangement uses TRBV6-1 and TRBJ1-5; 9 nucleotides agree with TRBD1. This CDR3 contains 15 residues. V gave up 5 bases and J gave up 6 bases; unmatched junction bases: 8. Germline values: CDR1 MNHNS, CDR2 SASEGT. The CDR3 region has the DNA TGTGCCAGCAGTCCACGGGACAGGGATTTTCAGCCCCAGCATTTT. This gives the protein CASSPRDRDFQPQHF.

This clonotype has at least ten counts. The CDR3 coding sequence is TGTGCCAGCAGTTTACAGGGGAACGGGTACTACGAGCAGTACTTC. Amino acids: CASSLQGNGYYEQYF. The chain links TRBV27 to TRBJ2-7; perhaps TRBD1 as D (6 bases). Germline lookup yields CDR1 MNHEY and CDR2 SMNVEV (reference sequence). Trimming removed 2 bases from V and 3 bases from J, with 14 bases in between. This CDR3 is built from 15 residues.

This clonotype was observed at least ten times. V and J are TRBV20-1 and TRBJ2-5, with D possibly being TRBD2 (5 bases). CDR3 length equals 10 residues. V lost 5 bases to trimming and J lost 6 bases, with 7 bases between them. Germline CDR1 and CDR2: DFQATT and SNEGSKA (reference sequence). The CDR3 spells CSAGGQTQYF. CDR3 bases: TGCAGTGCTGGAGGCCAGACCCAGTACTTC.

The chain carries TRBV20-1 and TRBJ1-1; possible D gene TRBD1, 6 bases. Germline V gene data show CDR1 as DFQATT and CDR2 as SNEGSKA (reference sequence). The V end was cut by 8 bases, the J end by 4 bases, with 23 bases between. The CDR3 has 15 amino acids. The CDR3 DNA follows: TGCAGTCCCCCTCCGGGACACACGAGGAGCACTGAAGCTTTCTTT. It codes for CSPPPGHTRSTEAFF.

In its sample, this clonotype was seen many times. The chain uses TRBV6-1 and TRBJ1-2; D perhaps matches TRBD1 (6 bases). The CDR3 has 14 residues. CDR1 and CDR2 from the germline V gene are MNHNS and SASEGT. Trimming cost V 2 bases and J 8 bases, with 15 bases left between them. CDR3 sequence: CASSEFEGHSGYTF. In nucleotides, the CDR3 is TGTGCCAGCAGTGAATTTGAGGGACACTCGGGCTACACCTTC.

With respect to this clonotype: Given a much more abundant clone one base away, this may be a read error. This chain links TRBV10-2 with TRBJ1-1, with D perhaps matching TRBD1 (6 bases). Germline lookup yields CDR1 WSHSY and CDR2 SAAADI. This CDR3 spans 14 amino acids. The CDR3 DNA is TGCTCCAGCAAAGGGGGACCGATGAACACTGAAGCTTTCTTT. Residues: CSSKGGPMNTEAFF.

This clonotype was counted a few times. J is TRBJ2-7 and V is TRBV7-2, with D perhaps matching TRBD2 (6 bases). The length of the CDR3 is 15 residues. Trimming shortened V by 3 bases and J by 5 bases, and 17 bases separated the two germline ends. Germline V gives CDR1 SGHTA, CDR2 FQGNSA. The CDR3 loop is CASSFEDRGKNEQYF. The CDR3 DNA reads as TGTGCCAGCAGCTTTGAGGACCGGGGGAAAAACGAGCAGTACTTC. Full variable domain (remainder filled in from reference TRBV7-2 and TRBJ2-7): GAGVSQSPSNKVTEKGKDVELRCDPISGHTALYWYRQSLGQGLEFLIYFQGNSAPDKSGLPSDRFSAERTGGSVSTLTIQRTQQEDSAVYLCASSFEDRGKNEQYFGPGTRLTVT.

Many counts were recorded for this clonotype. V gene TRBV2 combines with J gene TRBJ1-1; TRBD1 might be the D (5 bases). The CDR3 is made up of 11 amino acids. Germline lookup yields CDR1 SNHLY and CDR2 FYNNEI. Trimming took off 6 bases at V and 11 bases at J, with 13 bases between the two ends. CDR3 amino acids: CASRVRVAAFF. The CDR3 coding sequence is TGTGCCAGCAGGGTCAGGGTAGCGGCTTTCTTT. The whole variable domain, filled in from reference TRBV2 and TRBJ1-1, reads EPEVTQTPSHQVTQMGQEVILRCVPISNHLYFYWYRQILGQKVEFLVSFYNNEISEKSEIFDDQFSVERPDGSNFTLKIRSTKLEDSAMYFCASRVRVAAFFGQGTRLTVV.

In this sample, this clonotype turned up a few times. The V call is TRBV3-1, the J call TRBJ2-7; D is unresolved. Germline CDR1 LGHDT, CDR2 YNNKEL (reference sequence). V was cut by 2 bases and J by 0 bases, with 8 bases left in between. The CDR3 extends over 14 amino acids. CDR3 amino acids: CASSQPTVSYEQYF. The CDR3 DNA follows: TGTGCCAGCAGCCAACCTACGGTCTCCTACGAGCAGTACTTC.

This clonotype was observed many times. The V gene is TRBV5-1, the J gene TRBJ1-1; D not certain. This CDR3 is 14 amino acids long. The germline V and J ends were trimmed by 0 bases and 3 bases, with 9 bases remaining between them. The V gene's germline CDR1 is SGHRS and CDR2 YFSETQ. CDR3 nucleotide sequence: TGCGCCAGCAGCTTGGGAAACGGGTACACTGAAGCTTTCTTT. Translated: CASSLGNGYTEAFF.

This clonotype has at least ten counts. The chain couples TRBV20-1 to TRBJ2-4, with D possibly being TRBD1 (6 bases). The CDR3 loop spans 15 amino acids. V gave up 6 bases and J gave up 0 bases, with 15 bases separating them. Germline V gives CDR1 DFQATT, CDR2 SNEGSKA (reference sequence). The CDR3 bases are TGCAGTGCGGCCGGGACATCACTAGCCAAAAACATTCAGTACTTC. It translates to CSAAGTSLAKNIQYF.

This clonotype was detected many times. The chain joins TRBV12-3 or TRBV12-4 to TRBJ1-2; 11 nucleotides line up with TRBD1. CDR3 length equals 16 residues. Trimming removed 4 bases from V and 6 bases from J; junction bases left unmatched: 10. The CDR3 is CASSSTSRTGGHGYTF. The CDR3, as DNA: TGTGCCAGCAGTTCGACCTCCAGGACAGGGGGCCATGGCTACACCTTC.

In its sample, this clonotype was seen a few times. A much bigger clone sits one base away, suggesting this may be a read error. The rearrangement joins TRBV28 to TRBJ2-2; D gene unclear. This CDR3 has 16 amino acids. The germline V gene encodes CDR1 MDHEN and CDR2 SYDVKM. V lost 3 bases and J lost 2, with 13 bases in between. The CDR3 bases are TGTGCCAGCAGTTTTTACTGGGCCAGCAACACCGGGGAGCTGTTTTTT. Translation gives CASSFYWASNTGELFF.

This clonotype was found many times. This rearrangement joins TRBV28 to TRBJ2-2; 12 nucleotides match TRBD2. With V trimmed by 4 bases and J by 1 base, 7 bases remained unmatched. From germline, CDR1 is MDHEN and CDR2 SYDVKM. There are 18 residues in the CDR3. DNA of the CDR3: TGTGCCAGCAGTTCCAGGACTAGCGGGGCCTTGAACACCGGGGAGCTGTTTTTT. It yields the protein CASSSRTSGALNTGELFF.

The sample holds many counts of this clonotype. The chain carries TRBV12-3 or TRBV12-4 and TRBJ1-5; 10 bases are a match to TRBD1. The CDR3 length is 14 residues. After removal of 8 bases from V and 4 bases from J, the junction contained 5 bases not matched to a gene. CDR3 in DNA: TGTGCCAGCGGCGGGACAGGGGCAAATCAGCCCCAGCATTTT. It specifies CASGGTGANQPQHF.

The chain is built from TRBV7-3 and TRBJ1-1; 7 nucleotides match TRBD1. The CDR3 runs to 13 residues. CDR1 and CDR2 (germline): SGHTA, FQGTGA. Losses at the gene ends were 5 bases for V and 6 bases for J; bases not matched to a gene: 6. The CDR3 DNA is TGTGCCAGCAGCCAGGACAGGTGGGCTGAAGCTTTCTTT. Translated, it gives CASSQDRWAEAFF.

Regarding this clonotype: One junction end does not reproduce the germline sequence, and a read error may be involved. The CDR3 DNA reads as TGTGCCAGCAGTGCGCCCCTGGGTGCCTACGATCAGTACTTC. Amino acids: CASSAPLGAYDQYF. This chain connects TRBV2 to TRBJ2-7; D gene unclear. The CDR3 length is 14 residues. The V gene's germline CDR1 is SNHLY and CDR2 FYNNEI. The full variable domain, with the rest looked up from reference TRBV2 and TRBJ2-7, is EPEVTQTPSHQVTQMGQEVILRCVPISNHLYFYWYRQILGQKVEFLVSFYNNEISEKSEIFDDQFSVERPDGSNFTLKIRSTKLEDSAMYFCASSAPLGAYDQYFGPGTRLTVT.

This clonotype has a count of ten or more. The chain employs TRBV29-1 and TRBJ1-2, with 8 bases aligning to TRBD1. Germline loops: CDR1 SQVTM, CDR2 ANQGSEA. There are 14 residues in the CDR3. With 1 base clipped from V and 8 bases from J, the junction kept 9 bases outside the gene matches. The CDR3 protein is CSVEVTQGASGYTF. In DNA, the CDR3 is TGCAGCGTTGAAGTTACCCAGGGGGCTAGCGGCTACACCTTC.

Ten or more counts support this clonotype. The chain carries TRBV10-1 and TRBJ2-5, with 10 positions matching TRBD2. Germline V CDR1 and CDR2: WNHNN, SYGVQD (reference sequence). This CDR3 is 14 amino acids long. In nucleotides, the CDR3 is TGCCAACCAAGCGGGGGGGAGTACCAAGAGACCCAGTACTTC. Protein: CQPSGGEYQETQYF.